The rows below give T cell receptor beta chains drawn from one sample of a study of blood T cell repertoires in COVID-19. Method: immunoSEQ multiplex PCR; TCRdb's copy keeps in-frame clones and lacks some. The data hold about 250,000 clones, with more than 80% observed a single time. Sequencing was done on a sample of PBMCs or T cells enriched from blood (not recorded which). The receptor set was obtained from a woman under 30 who had recovered from COVID-19. CDR3s include the opening cysteine and the closing phenylalanine or tryptophan. The order of the fields is J gene, clone size, CDR3 length, V gene, D gene, CDR3 protein, CDR3 DNA. D genes are given only for firm matches. Only part of the rows carry a size: once, few, many, or a class if the clone is expanded.

J: TRBJ2-1
size: once
length: 17
V: TRBV11-3
D: TRBD1
CDR3: CASSLGPGQVRSNEQFF
DNA: TGTGCCAGCAGCTTAGGCCCGGGACAGGTGCGGTCCAATGAGCAGTTCTTC

J: TRBJ2-5
size: NA
length: 15
V: TRBV6-5
D: NA
CDR3: CASSYLGTSQETQYF
DNA: TGTGCCAGCAGTTACCTGGGCACTAGCCAAGAGACCCAGTACTTC

J: TRBJ2-7
size: once
length: 15
V: TRBV4-1
D: NA
CDR3: CASSQAPGANYEQYF
DNA: TGCGCCAGCAGCCAAGCCCCTGGAGCGAACTACGAGCAGTACTTC

J: TRBJ1-1
size: NA
length: 16
V: TRBV7-8
D: NA
CDR3: CASSFNTGTNNTEAFF
DNA: TGTGCCAGCAGCTTCAACACCGGGACAAATAACACTGAAGCTTTCTTT

J: TRBJ1-1
size: once
length: 14
V: TRBV6-5
D: NA
CDR3: CASSDSGSNTEAFF
DNA: TGTGCCAGCAGCGACTCTGGCTCGAACACTGAAGCTTTCTTT

J: TRBJ1-5
size: NA
length: 15
V: TRBV5-5
D: NA
CDR3: CASSLVGRFNQPQHF
DNA: TGTGCCAGCAGCTTGGTGGGCAGGTTCAATCAGCCCCAGCATTTT

J: TRBJ1-3
size: NA
length: 14
V: TRBV5-5
D: NA
CDR3: CASSWTDYGNTIYF
DNA: TGTGCCAGCAGCTGGACTGATTACGGAAACACCATATATTTT

J: TRBJ1-2
size: NA
length: 15
V: TRBV19
D: NA
CDR3: CASSNLGGADYGYTF
DNA: TGTGCCAGTAGTAATCTTGGGGGCGCTGATTATGGCTACACCTTC

J: TRBJ1-2
size: NA
length: 15
V: TRBV5-1
D: TRBD1
CDR3: CASSLDRGLSYGYTF
DNA: TGCGCCAGCAGTCTAGACAGGGGGCTTAGCTATGGCTACACCTTC

J: TRBJ1-3
size: NA
length: 16
V: TRBV18
D: NA
CDR3: CASSPNTGTSGNTIYF
DNA: TGTGCCAGCTCACCGAACACAGGGACCTCTGGAAACACCATATATTTT

J: TRBJ1-2
size: NA
length: 14
V: TRBV28
D: NA
CDR3: CASRPPGGTYGYTF
DNA: TGTGCCAGCAGACCCCCGGGAGGTACCTATGGCTACACCTTC